This TCR beta chain was profiled in a study of shared clonotypes between healthy human individuals (dated by TCRdb to 2020 to 2021). As for the study more broadly: The cohort comprised a couple of women and a few men aged 18 to 49 years. Blood TCR repertoires of roughly 5 healthy adults were deeply sequenced to estimate repertoire size and the extent of clonotype sharing between individuals. Libraries were prepared and TCR repertoires were sequenced by different laboratories using diverse techniques, in order to increase sequencing depth and limit assay-specific biases. Between about 0.85 and 10 billion PBMCs per donor were obtained by leukapheresis.

The germline V gene (reference sequence) gives CDR1 as SGHNT and CDR2 as YYREEE. The CDR3 measures 16 amino acids from cysteine to phenylalanine. Only the CDR3 DNA is retained, 48 bases long and in frame from the first base. A word on this clone: Its antigen is not yet known. This may stem from a read error, because a much larger clone lies one nucleotide away.

The donors were healthy, HIV-negative adults who had no recently reported acute infections or vaccinations. Every donor was a Caucasian adult living in Nashville, Tennessee, USA. In the unsorted samples, approximately 82 million PBMCs were counted, and genomic DNA was extracted using the QIAamp DNA Blood Mini kit. Blood was collected by leukapheresis, and PBMCs were isolated by Ficoll-Histopaque density gradient centrifugation and then cryopreserved in liquid nitrogen vapor phase. General findings and caveats noted by the study authors: Only blood was sampled, and tissue TCR repertoires likely differ from those in blood. The genetic and exposure-history diversity represented was limited by the small number of donors. Based on pairwise subsampling, the degree of clonotype sharing among donors was expected to be affected by sequencing depth.

Using the deep immunoSEQ assay, multiplex PCR amplified TCR CDR3 regions from genomic DNA. Extracted genomic DNA from each cell subset was spread evenly across all wells of several immunoSEQ 96-well plates, with each plate serving as a replicate. For unsorted PBMC, around 290 ng of genomic DNA, equivalent to about 30,000 T cell genomes, went into each replicate PCR. Genomic DNA from unsorted PBMC was sequenced over ten immunoSEQ deep assay plates. Purified libraries were measured with a Qubit 3.0 fluorometer, size-checked on a Bioanalyzer 2100, and measured again with the KAPA Library Quantification kit. Every immunoSEQ 96-well plate was sequenced on a dedicated single-read 150-cycle Illumina NextSeq 550 flow cell. For the original study's pipeline: Because the immunoSEQ output included only junctional sequences and no quality scores, the filtering could not be the same as the filtering used for full-length reads. Sequences were annotated with PyIR, a Python wrapper for IgBLAST v1.9, and V/J genes and CDR3 were assigned using IMGT germline references. Reads with weak V/J assignments (E-value above 1e-6), missing CDR3, stop codons, out-of-frame junctions, or ambiguous translated residues were removed. A V3J clonotype was defined by an identical inferred V gene, J gene, and CDR3 amino acid sequence. The percentage overlap between two repertoires was calculated by dividing the number of shared unique clonotypes by the size of the smaller repertoire. Repertoire richness was assessed with RTK rarefaction, the Chao1 estimator, and Recon v2.1 estimates of unobserved clonotypes. TCRdb took this table from immuneACCESS and kept in-frame rearrangements with V and J called. Such tables lack part of the clones; where checked against another copy, unresolved V genes explain under half of the gap, and the rest is unexplained. The V and J calls and clone size come from that table; D and trimming were worked out from the DNA. This sample comprises about 460,000 clones, 70% to 80% of them detected only once. The ten largest clones add up to 12% of the sample.

The sequencing sample was made of PBMCs. This TCR came from a woman aged 40-49 years in good health. Some clones in this sample may be carry-over from other donors' samples. Recombination linked TRBV5-4 to TRBJ2-5; the junction holds 7 bases that match TRBD2. The CDR3 reads as follows: CASSPELSSGPETQHF. The nucleotide sequence reads TGTGCCAGCAGCCCGGAATTATCTAGCGGACCGGAGACCCAGCACTTC.